This T cell receptor beta chain comes out of a study of cytomegalovirus exposure and HLA in healthy donors. Trimming left V 1 base short and J 7 bases short, with 8 bases between. The germline V gene has CDR1 SGHNT and CDR2 YENEEA. The CDR3 spans 12 residues. Regarding the study as a whole: In a later analysis, CMV-associated beta chains were mostly HLA-associated, it appeared. Researchers catalogued 150 or so TCR beta chains as cytomegalovirus-associated.

On this clone itself: The antigen is not known.

In the PCR, 60 Vbeta and 13 Jbeta primers were used. Some clones are missing from TCRdb's copy, which holds only in-frame ones; the method was immunoSEQ multiplex PCR. The sample includes 130,000 to 150,000 clones, roughly 73% of them seen just once. This TCR was recovered from a human donor in good health. The chain is built from TRBV11-3 and TRBJ2-7; tentatively, D is TRBD1 (6 bases). The sequencing input was PBMCs. DNA for the CDR3: TGTGCCAGCAGCTTAGTCGGGACAGAGCAGTACTTC. It translates to CASSLVGTEQYF.